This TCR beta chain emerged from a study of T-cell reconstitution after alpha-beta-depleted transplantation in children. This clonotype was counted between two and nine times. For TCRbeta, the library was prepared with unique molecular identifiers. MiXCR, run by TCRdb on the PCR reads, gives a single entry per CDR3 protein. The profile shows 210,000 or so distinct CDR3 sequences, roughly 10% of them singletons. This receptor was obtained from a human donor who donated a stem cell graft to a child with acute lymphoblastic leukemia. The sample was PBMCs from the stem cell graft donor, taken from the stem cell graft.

CDR3 residues: CASSFHPLTSDEAFF. In DNA form, the CDR3 reads TGCGCCAGCAGCTTCCATCCTTTGACATCTGATGAAGCTTTCTTT. The rearrangement joins TRBV5-1 to TRBJ1-1; D not certain. V was cut by 2 bases and J by 7 bases, with 18 bases left in between. The CDR3 runs 15 residues. Germline V lookup: CDR1 SGHRS, CDR2 YFSETQ. Looking up the rest from reference TRBV5-1 and TRBJ1-1 gives the full variable domain: KAGVTQTPRYLIKTRGQQVTLSCSPISGHRSVSWYQQTPGQGLQFLFEYFSETQRNKGNFPGRFSGRQFSNSRSEMNVSTLELGDSALYLCASSFHPLTSDEAFFGQGTRLTVV.